This T cell receptor beta chain derives from a study of response to subunit inactivated influenza vaccine. Regarding the study as a whole: Few new T cells, the authors suggested, are recruited by each seasonal influenza vaccination.

TCRdb processed the RT-PCR reads anew with MiXCR; each CDR3 protein has one entry. The top ten clones hold roughly 10% of a sample with a few hundred thousand distinct CDR3 sequences, roughly a fifth of them seen once. Remarks on this clonotype: Its target is unknown. No conserved phenylalanine or tryptophan is present at the end of the CDR3, so a read error is the likely explanation.

The CDR3 is 12 residues long. Per the germline V gene, CDR1 is MNHEY and CDR2 is SVGEGT. The junction had 6 bases not matched to a gene; V was cut back by 5 bases and J by 10 bases. The TCR comes from a man between 50 and 69 years old who received an inactivated influenza vaccine. This material consisted of PBMCs from blood, taken approximately 22 months after vaccination. The chain carries TRBV6-2 or TRBV6-3 and TRBJ1-1; 8 bases are shared with TRBD1. The CDR3 is CASSNQGAGAFV. For the CDR3, the DNA is TGTGCCAGCAGTAACCAGGGGGCAGGAGCTTTCGTT.